The clone carrying this T cell receptor (beta chain) was counted between two and nine times. This sample was taken from a study of tumor and adjacent non-tumor tissue in lung cancer. Study overall: Each sample yielded roughly 4.2 million productive TCRbeta reads on average.

A modified ARM-PCR protocol with three rounds of nested PCR amplified TCRbeta. Using its own MiXCR run on the multiplex PCR reads, TCRdb lists one record per CDR3 protein. This sample has under 150,000 distinct CDR3 sequences, with approximately 66% found just once. Trimming pared 2 bases from V and 5 bases from J, leaving 7 bases between. This CDR3 has 13 amino acids. Germline CDR1 MDHEN, CDR2 SYDVKM. The template was RNA from unsorted bulk tissue. Sequencing input: lung tumor tissue. The sequence was collected from a man between 60 and 75 years old with small cell lung cancer. The rearrangement joins TRBV28 to TRBJ1-5; D perhaps matches TRBD1 (5 bases). CDR3 residues: CASSLGTDQPQHF. For the CDR3, the DNA is TGTGCCAGCAGTTTAGGGACGGATCAGCCCCAGCATTTT.